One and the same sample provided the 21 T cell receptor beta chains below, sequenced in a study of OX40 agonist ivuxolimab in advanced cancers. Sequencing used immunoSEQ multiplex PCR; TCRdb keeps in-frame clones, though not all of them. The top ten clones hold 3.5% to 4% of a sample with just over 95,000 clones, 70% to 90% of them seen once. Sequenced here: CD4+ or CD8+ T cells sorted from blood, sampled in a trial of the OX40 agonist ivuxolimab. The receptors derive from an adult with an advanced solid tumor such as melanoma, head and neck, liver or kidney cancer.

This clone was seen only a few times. The CDR3 region is CASSPRLSSGETQYF. CDR3 in DNA: TGCGCCAGCAGCCCTCGTTTATCCTCTGGGGAGACCCAGTACTTC. J is TRBJ2-5 and V is TRBV4-3; D remains unclear. With 4 bases removed from V and 5 bases from J, the gap between germline ends came to 17 bases. Germline V gives CDR1 LGHNA, CDR2 YSLEER. The CDR3 loop spans 15 amino acids.

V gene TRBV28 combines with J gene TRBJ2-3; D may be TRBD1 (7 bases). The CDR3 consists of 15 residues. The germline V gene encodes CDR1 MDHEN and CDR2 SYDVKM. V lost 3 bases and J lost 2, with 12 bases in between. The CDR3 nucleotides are TGTGCCAGCAGTTTCGCGGGACAGTTCACAGATACGCAGTATTTT. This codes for CASSFAGQFTDTQYF.

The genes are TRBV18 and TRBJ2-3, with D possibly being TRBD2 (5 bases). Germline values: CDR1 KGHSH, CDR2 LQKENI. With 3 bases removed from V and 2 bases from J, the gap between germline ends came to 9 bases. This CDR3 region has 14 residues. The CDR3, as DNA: TGTGCCAGCTCACCCGAGCGGACCACAGATACGCAGTATTTT. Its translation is CASSPERTTDTQYF.

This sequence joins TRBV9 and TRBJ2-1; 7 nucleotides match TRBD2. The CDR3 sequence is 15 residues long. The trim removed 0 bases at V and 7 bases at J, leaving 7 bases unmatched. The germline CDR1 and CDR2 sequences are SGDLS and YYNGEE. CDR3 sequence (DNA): TGTGCCAGCAGCGTAGGTGGGGGGGTCTGGAATGAGCAGTTCTTC. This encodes CASSVGGGVWNEQFF.

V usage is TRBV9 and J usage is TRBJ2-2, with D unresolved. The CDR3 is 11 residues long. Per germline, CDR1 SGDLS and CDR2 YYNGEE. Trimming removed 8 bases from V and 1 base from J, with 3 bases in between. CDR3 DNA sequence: TGTGCCAGTGAGAACACCGGGGAGCTGTTTTTT. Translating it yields CASENTGELFF.

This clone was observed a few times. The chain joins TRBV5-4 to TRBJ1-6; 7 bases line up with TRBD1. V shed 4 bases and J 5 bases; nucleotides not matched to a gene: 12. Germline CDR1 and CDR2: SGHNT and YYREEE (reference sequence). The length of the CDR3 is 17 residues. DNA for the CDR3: TGTGCCAGCAGCCAGGGGGGTGTGGCAGCTAATAATTCACCCCTCCACTTT. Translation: CASSQGGVAANNSPLHF.

CDR3 coding DNA: TGTGCCAGCAGCCGCACTAGGTCGGATGAGCAGTTCTTC. Translating it yields CASSRTRSDEQFF. V usage is TRBV5-8 and J usage is TRBJ2-1, with a possible D match to TRBD2 (5 bases). This CDR3 has 13 residues. V lost 4 bases and J 8 bases, leaving 13 bases between the germline ends. CDR1 and CDR2 from the germline V gene are SGHTS and YDEGEE.

CDR3 DNA sequence: TGTGCCAGTAGTTCACTAGCGGACCGATACAATGAGCAGTTCTTC. It encodes CASSSLADRYNEQFF. The V and J genes are TRBV19 and TRBJ2-1; 8 bases fit TRBD2. After removal of 5 bases from V and 4 bases from J, the junction contained 7 bases not matched to a gene. Germline V gene lookup returns CDR1 LNHDA and CDR2 SQIVND (reference sequence). The CDR3 contains 15 residues.

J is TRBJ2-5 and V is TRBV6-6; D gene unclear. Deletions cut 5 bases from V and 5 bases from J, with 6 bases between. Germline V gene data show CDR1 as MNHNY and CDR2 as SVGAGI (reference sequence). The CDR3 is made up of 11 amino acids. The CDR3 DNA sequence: TGTGCCAGCAGTAGCTACGAGACCCAGTACTTC. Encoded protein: CASSSYETQYF.

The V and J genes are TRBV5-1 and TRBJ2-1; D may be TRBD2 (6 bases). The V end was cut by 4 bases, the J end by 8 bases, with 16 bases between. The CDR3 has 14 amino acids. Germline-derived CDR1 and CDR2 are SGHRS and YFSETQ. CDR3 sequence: CASSIGTEGHEQFF. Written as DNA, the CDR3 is TGCGCCAGCAGCATCGGGACGGAGGGTCATGAGCAGTTCTTC. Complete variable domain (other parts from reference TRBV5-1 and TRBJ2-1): KAGVTQTPRYLIKTRGQQVTLSCSPISGHRSVSWYQQTPGQGLQFLFEYFSETQRNKGNFPGRFSGRQFSNSRSEMNVSTLELGDSALYLCASSIGTEGHEQFFGPGTRLTVL.

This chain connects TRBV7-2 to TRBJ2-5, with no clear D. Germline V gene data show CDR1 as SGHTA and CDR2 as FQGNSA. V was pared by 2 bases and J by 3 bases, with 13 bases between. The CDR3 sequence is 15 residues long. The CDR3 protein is CASSLISTFEETQYF. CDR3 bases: TGTGCCAGCAGCTTAATCAGTACATTCGAAGAGACCCAGTACTTC.

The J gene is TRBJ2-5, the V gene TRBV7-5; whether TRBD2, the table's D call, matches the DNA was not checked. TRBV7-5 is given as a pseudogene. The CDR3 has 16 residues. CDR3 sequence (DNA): TGTGTCAGAAGCAGAGGGCCCGACGTGTACCAAGAGACCCAGTACTTC. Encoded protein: CVRSRGPDVYQETQYF.

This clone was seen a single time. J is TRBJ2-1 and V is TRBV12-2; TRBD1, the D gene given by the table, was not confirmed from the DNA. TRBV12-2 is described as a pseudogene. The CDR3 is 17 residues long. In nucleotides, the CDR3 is TGTGCAAGTCGCTTAGAGGGGTATGGGAAATGGGACAATGAGCAGTTCTTC. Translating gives CASRLEGYGKWDNEQFF.

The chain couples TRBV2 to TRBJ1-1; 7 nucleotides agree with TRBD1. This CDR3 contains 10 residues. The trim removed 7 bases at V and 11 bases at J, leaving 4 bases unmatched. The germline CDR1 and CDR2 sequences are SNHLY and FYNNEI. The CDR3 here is CASKKGAAFF. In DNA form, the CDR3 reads TGTGCCAGCAAGAAGGGGGCGGCTTTCTTT. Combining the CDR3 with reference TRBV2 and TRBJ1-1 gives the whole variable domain EPEVTQTPSHQVTQMGQEVILRCVPISNHLYFYWYRQILGQKVEFLVSFYNNEISEKSEIFDDQFSVERPDGSNFTLKIRSTKLEDSAMYFCASKKGAAFFGQGTRLTVV.

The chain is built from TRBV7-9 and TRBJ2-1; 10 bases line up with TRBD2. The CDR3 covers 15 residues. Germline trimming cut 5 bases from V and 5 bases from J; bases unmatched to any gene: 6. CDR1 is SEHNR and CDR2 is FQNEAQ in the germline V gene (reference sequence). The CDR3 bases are TGTGCCAGCAGCGCCTGGACTAGCGGAGACAATGAGCAGTTCTTC. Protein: CASSAWTSGDNEQFF.

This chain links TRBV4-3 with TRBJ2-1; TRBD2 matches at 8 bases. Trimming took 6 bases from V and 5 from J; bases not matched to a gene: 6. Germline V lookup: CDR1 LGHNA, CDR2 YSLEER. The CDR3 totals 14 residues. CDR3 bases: TGCGCCAGCAGTACCGGGACTAGGGACAATGAGCAGTTCTTC. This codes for CASSTGTRDNEQFF.

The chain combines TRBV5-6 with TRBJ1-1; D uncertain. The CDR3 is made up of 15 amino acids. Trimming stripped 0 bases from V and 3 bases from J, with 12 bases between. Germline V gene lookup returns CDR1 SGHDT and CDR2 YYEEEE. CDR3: CASSLAIGMDTEAFF. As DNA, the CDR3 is TGTGCCAGCAGCTTGGCCATAGGGATGGACACTGAAGCTTTCTTT.

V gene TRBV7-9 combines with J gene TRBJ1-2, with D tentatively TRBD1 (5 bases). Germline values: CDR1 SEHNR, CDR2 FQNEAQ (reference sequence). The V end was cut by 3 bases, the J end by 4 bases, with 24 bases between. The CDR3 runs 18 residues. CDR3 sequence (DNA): TGTGCCAGCAGCTTTGGGGGGACGGGGAAGCCTTGGGCCTATGGCTACACCTTC. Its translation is CASSFGGTGKPWAYGYTF.

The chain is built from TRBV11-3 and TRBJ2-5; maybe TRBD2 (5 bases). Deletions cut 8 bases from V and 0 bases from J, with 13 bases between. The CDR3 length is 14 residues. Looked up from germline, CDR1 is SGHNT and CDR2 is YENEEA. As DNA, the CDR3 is TGTGCCAGCTCTAGTGGGAGTGACCAAGAGACCCAGTACTTC. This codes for CASSSGSDQETQYF.

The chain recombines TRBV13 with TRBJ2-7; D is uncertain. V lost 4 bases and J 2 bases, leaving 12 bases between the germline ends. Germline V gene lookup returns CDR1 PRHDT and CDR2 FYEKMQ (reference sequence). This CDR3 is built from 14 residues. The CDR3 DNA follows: TGTGCCAGCAGCTCCGTCAGTGACACCTACGAGCAGTACTTC. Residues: CASSSVSDTYEQYF.

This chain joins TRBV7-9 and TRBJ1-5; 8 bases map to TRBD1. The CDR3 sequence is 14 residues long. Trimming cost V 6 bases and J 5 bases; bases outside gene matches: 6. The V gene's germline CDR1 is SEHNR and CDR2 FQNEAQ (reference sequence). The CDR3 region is CASSQTGVDQPQHF. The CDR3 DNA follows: TGTGCCAGCAGTCAGACAGGGGTCGATCAGCCCCAGCATTTT. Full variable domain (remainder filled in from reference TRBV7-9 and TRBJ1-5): DTGVSQNPRHKITKRGQNVTFRCDPISEHNRLYWYRQTLGQGPEFLTYFQNEAQLEKSRLLSDRFSAERPKGSFSTLEIQRTEQGDSAMYLCASSQTGVDQPQHFGDGTRLSIL.